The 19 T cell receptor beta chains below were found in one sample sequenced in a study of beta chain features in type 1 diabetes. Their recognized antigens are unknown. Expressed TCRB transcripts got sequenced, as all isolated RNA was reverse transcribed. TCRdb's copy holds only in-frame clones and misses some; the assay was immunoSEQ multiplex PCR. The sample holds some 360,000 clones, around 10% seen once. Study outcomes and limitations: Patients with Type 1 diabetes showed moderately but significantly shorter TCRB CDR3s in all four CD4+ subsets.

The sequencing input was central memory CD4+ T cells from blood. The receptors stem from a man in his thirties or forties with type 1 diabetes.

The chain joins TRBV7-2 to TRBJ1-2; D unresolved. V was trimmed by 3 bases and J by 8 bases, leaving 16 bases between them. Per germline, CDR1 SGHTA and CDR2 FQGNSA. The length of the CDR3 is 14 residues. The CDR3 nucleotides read TGTGCCAGCAGCTTCTCCGCGGCGTCAGGAGGCTACACCTTC. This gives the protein CASSFSAASGGYTF.

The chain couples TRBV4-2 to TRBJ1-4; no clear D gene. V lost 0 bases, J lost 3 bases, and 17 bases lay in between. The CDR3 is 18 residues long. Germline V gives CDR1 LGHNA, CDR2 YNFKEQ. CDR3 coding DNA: TGTGCCAGCAGCCAAGATAGCCCGTCCAGGCTAGCTAATGAAAAACTGTTTTTT. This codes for CASSQDSPSRLANEKLFF.

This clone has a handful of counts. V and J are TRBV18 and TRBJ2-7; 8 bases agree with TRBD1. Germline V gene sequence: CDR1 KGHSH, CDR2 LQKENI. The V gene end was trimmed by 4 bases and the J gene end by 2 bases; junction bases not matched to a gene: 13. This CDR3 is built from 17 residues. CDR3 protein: CASSRISGTGLPYEQYF. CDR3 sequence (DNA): TGTGCCAGCTCACGGATCTCCGGGACAGGCCTTCCCTACGAGCAGTACTTC.

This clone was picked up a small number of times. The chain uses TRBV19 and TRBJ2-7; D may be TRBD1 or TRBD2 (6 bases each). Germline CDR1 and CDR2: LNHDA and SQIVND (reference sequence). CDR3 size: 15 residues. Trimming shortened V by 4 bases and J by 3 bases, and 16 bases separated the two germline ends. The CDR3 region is CASSNRGQGHYEQYF. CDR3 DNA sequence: TGTGCCAGTAGTAACCGGGGGCAGGGGCACTACGAGCAGTACTTC.

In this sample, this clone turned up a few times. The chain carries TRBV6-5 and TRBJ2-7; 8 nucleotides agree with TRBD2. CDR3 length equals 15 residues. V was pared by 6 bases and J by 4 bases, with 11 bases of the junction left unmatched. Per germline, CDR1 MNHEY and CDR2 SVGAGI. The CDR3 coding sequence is TGTGCCAGCAGCCAAGGGCGGGAGGCCGGGTACGAGCAGTACTTC. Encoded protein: CASSQGREAGYEQYF.

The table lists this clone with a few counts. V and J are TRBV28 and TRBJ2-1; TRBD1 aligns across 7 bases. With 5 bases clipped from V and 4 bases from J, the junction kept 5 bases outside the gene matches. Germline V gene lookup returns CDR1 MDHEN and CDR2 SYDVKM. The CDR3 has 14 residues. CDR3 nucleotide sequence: TGTGCCAGCAGTATCGGGACAGTATACAATGAGCAGTTCTTC. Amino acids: CASSIGTVYNEQFF.

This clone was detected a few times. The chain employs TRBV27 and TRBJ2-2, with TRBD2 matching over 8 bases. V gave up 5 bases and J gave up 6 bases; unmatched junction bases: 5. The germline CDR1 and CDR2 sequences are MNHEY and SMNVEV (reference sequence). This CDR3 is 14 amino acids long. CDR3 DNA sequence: TGTGCCAGCAGTCCCCGGGAGGGCGCCGGGGAGCTGTTTTTT. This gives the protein CASSPREGAGELFF.

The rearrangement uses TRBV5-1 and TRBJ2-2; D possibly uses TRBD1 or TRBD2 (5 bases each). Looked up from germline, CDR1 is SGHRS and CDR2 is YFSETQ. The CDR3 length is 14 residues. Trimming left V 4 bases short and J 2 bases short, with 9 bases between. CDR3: CASSRDANTGELFF. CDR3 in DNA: TGCGCCAGCAGCCGGGACGCCAACACCGGGGAGCTGTTTTTT.

In nucleotides, the CDR3 is TGTGCCAGCAGTGCCAACGCGGGACGGCGAGTCTCCTACAATGAGCAGTTCTTC. It translates to CASSANAGRRVSYNEQFF. The chain is built from TRBV27 and TRBJ2-1, with D possibly matching TRBD2 (6 bases). This CDR3 is 18 amino acids long. Germline CDR1 MNHEY, CDR2 SMNVEV (reference sequence). Deletions cut 5 bases from V and 0 bases from J, with 20 bases between.

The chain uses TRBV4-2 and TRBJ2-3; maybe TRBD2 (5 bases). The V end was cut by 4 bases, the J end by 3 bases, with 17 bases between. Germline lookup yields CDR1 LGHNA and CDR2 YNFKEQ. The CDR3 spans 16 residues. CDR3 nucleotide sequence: TGTGCCAGCAGCCTCCTAGCCGTTGAGGTGACAGATACGCAGTATTTT. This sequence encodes CASSLLAVEVTDTQYF.

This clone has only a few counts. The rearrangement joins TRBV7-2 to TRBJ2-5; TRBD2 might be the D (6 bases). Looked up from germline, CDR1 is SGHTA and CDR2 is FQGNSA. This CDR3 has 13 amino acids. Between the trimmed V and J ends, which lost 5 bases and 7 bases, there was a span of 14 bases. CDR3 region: CASSPRDFGTQYF. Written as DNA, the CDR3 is TGTGCCAGCAGCCCTCGGGACTTCGGGACCCAGTACTTC.

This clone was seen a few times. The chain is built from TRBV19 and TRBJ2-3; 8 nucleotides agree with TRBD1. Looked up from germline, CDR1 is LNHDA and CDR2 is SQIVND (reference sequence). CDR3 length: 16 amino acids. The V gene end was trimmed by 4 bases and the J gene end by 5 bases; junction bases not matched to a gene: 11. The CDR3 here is CASSNPQGARGDTQYF. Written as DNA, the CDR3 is TGTGCCAGTAGTAATCCCCAGGGGGCGAGGGGAGATACGCAGTATTTT.

The CDR3 coding sequence is TGTGCCAGCAGCTCGACAGGGGAGACCCAGTACTTC. Its protein is CASSSTGETQYF. This chain uses TRBV7-9 with TRBJ2-5; 7 nucleotides align to TRBD1. The CDR3 length is 12 residues. CDR1 is SEHNR and CDR2 is FQNEAQ in the germline V gene (reference sequence). The V segment lost 4 bases and the J segment 5 bases; nucleotides outside the gene matches: 1.

CDR3 DNA sequence: TGCGCCAGCAGCTTGGAGGGATCGGTAGTTGGGGGGCAACCCCAGCATTTT. As protein: CASSLEGSVVGGQPQHF. The genes are TRBV5-1 and TRBJ1-5, with D possibly matching TRBD1 (6 bases). The germline CDR1 and CDR2 sequences are SGHRS and YFSETQ. Trimming removed 0 bases from V and 10 bases from J, with 23 bases in between. This CDR3 comprises 17 residues.

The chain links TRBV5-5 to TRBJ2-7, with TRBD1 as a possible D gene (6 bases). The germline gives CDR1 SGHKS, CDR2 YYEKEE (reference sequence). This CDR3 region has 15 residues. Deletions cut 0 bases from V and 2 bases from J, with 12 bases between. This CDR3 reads CASSLVLGHTYEQYF. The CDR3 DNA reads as TGTGCCAGCAGCTTGGTATTGGGACACACCTACGAGCAGTACTTC.

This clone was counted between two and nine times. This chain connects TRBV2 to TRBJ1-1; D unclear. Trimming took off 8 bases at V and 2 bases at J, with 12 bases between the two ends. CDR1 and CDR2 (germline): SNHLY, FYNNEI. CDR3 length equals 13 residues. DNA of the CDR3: TGTGCCAGCCAGCCGGAAAGAAACACTGAAGCTTTCTTT. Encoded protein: CASQPERNTEAFF.

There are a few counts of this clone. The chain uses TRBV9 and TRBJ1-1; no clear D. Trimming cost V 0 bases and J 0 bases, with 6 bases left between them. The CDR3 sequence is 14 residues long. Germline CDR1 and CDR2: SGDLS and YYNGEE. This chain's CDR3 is CASSVDPMNTEAFF. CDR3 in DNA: TGTGCCAGCAGCGTAGACCCAATGAACACTGAAGCTTTCTTT. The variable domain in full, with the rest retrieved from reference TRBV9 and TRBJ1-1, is DSGVTQTPKHLITATGQRVTLRCSPRSGDLSVYWYQQSLDQGLQFLIQYYNGEERAKGNILERFSAQQFPDLHSELNLSSLELGDSALYFCASSVDPMNTEAFFGQGTRLTVV.

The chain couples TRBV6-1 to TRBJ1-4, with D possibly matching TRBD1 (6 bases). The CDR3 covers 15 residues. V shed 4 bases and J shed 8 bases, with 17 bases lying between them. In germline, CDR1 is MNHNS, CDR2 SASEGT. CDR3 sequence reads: CASSVIPGAQEKLFF. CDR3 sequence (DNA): TGTGCCAGCAGTGTTATCCCGGGGGCTCAGGAAAAACTGTTTTTT.

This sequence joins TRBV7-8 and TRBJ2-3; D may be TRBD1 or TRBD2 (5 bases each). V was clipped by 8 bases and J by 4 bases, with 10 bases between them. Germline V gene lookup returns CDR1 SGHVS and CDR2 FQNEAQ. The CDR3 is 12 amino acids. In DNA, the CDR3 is TGTGCCAGCGGGGGATGGGCAGATACGCAGTATTTT. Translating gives CASGGWADTQYF.